The 26 T cell receptor beta chains below were found in one sample sequenced in a study of control samples from healthy donors and cancer patients. Only in-frame clones appear in the TCRdb table, and some are missing; sequencing was by immunoSEQ multiplex PCR. The sample yields fewer than 120,000 clones, approximately 90% seen once. The sequencing input was PBMCs. These receptors were taken from a woman aged 55-70 years with lung cancer.

This clone has only one observation. J is TRBJ2-7 and V is TRBV11-3, with D hard to call. The CDR3 loop spans 12 amino acids. Germline values: CDR1 SGHNT, CDR2 YENEEA. Trimming stripped 5 bases from V and 3 bases from J, with 8 bases between. CDR3 amino acids: CASSLPNYEQYF. Here the CDR3 DNA reads TGTGCCAGCAGCCTACCGAACTACGAGCAGTACTTC.

This clone was picked up a small number of times. This rearrangement joins TRBV10-2 to TRBJ1-1; TRBD1 agrees at 9 bases. The J segment lost 1 base and the V segment lost 6 bases, leaving 6 bases of the junction unmatched. Germline-derived CDR1 and CDR2 are WSHSY and SAAADI. This CDR3 has 15 amino acids. The CDR3 sequence: CASSKDRGQNTEAFF. As DNA, the CDR3 is TGCGCCAGCAGCAAGGACAGGGGACAGAACACTGAAGCTTTCTTT.

The DNA of the CDR3 is TGTGCCAGCAGTAACCTAAGGGGCCTTCTCCTCTCCACCTACGAGCAGTACTTC. Protein sequence: CASSNLRGLLLSTYEQYF. The rearrangement links TRBV6-2 or TRBV6-3 to TRBJ2-7; D may be TRBD1 (5 bases). The CDR3 consists of 18 residues. The V end lost 5 bases, the J end lost 2 bases, and 25 bases lay between the germline ends. Germline V gives CDR1 MNHEY, CDR2 SVGEGT.

V gene TRBV7-3 combines with J gene TRBJ1-1; no clear D gene. Trimming left V 0 bases short and J 0 bases short, with 8 bases between. This CDR3 comprises 15 residues. Germline CDR1 is SGHTA and CDR2 is FQGTGA. In DNA, the CDR3 is TGTGCCAGCAGCTTAACAGGAGAGGTGAACACTGAAGCTTTCTTT. Residues: CASSLTGEVNTEAFF.

V gene TRBV3-1 (or the pseudogene TRBV3-2) combines with J gene TRBJ2-5; D may correspond to TRBD1 or TRBD2 (5 bases each). The CDR3 is made up of 14 amino acids. The V gene's germline CDR1 is LGHDT and CDR2 YNNKEL (reference sequence). With 3 bases removed from V and 5 bases from J, the gap between germline ends came to 13 bases. The DNA of the CDR3 is TGTGCCAGCAGCCATAACCCAGAGGGGGAGACCCAGTACTTC. Protein: CASSHNPEGETQYF.

The chain combines TRBV6-5 with TRBJ2-2; D might be TRBD2 (6 bases). This CDR3 region has 13 residues. Germline assignment: CDR1 MNHEY and CDR2 SVGAGI. V was pared by 6 bases and J by 1 base, with 6 bases between. The CDR3 protein is CASRGLNTGELFF. For the CDR3, the DNA is TGTGCCAGCAGGGGACTGAACACCGGGGAGCTGTTTTTT.

This clone came up a few times. The chain is built from TRBV2 and TRBJ2-1, with 9 bases identical to TRBD2. V lost 7 bases and J lost 6; bases outside the gene matches: 10. Germline CDR1 and CDR2: SNHLY and FYNNEI. The length of the CDR3 is 15 residues. The CDR3 is CASIPRAAGGNEQFF. The CDR3 DNA reads as TGTGCCAGCATACCCAGGGCAGCGGGGGGCAATGAGCAGTTCTTC.

The V and J genes are TRBV24-1 and TRBJ2-3; TRBD2 is a possible D gene (7 bases). V lost 3 bases to trimming and J lost 5 bases, with 17 bases between them. The CDR3 totals 16 residues. CDR1 is KGHDR and CDR2 is SFDVKD in the germline V gene. CDR3 nucleotide sequence: TGTGCCACCAGTGATCCCTCGGGGGGCCTGGAAGATACGCAGTATTTT. This gives the protein CATSDPSGGLEDTQYF.

V gene TRBV20-1 combines with J gene TRBJ1-2; no definite D call. Trimming left V 6 bases short and J 5 bases short, with 7 bases between. Germline V gene lookup returns CDR1 DFQATT and CDR2 SNEGSKA (reference sequence). The length of the CDR3 is 10 residues. The CDR3 sequence is CSAINYGYTF. Written as DNA, the CDR3 is TGCAGTGCAATCAATTATGGCTACACCTTC.

The chain is built from TRBV7-2 and TRBJ2-1; 7 bases are shared with TRBD2. The J segment lost 0 bases and the V segment lost 4 bases, leaving 3 bases of the junction unmatched. The CDR3 totals 15 residues. Germline V gene data show CDR1 as SGHTA and CDR2 as FQGNSA. CDR3 DNA sequence: TGTGCCAGCAGCTCCTCTAGCGGCTCCTACAATGAGCAGTTCTTC. It is translated as CASSSSSGSYNEQFF.

This chain uses TRBV19 with TRBJ2-5, with 9 bases matching TRBD1. V shed 4 bases, J shed 5 bases, and the junction held 5 bases outside the gene matches. This CDR3 is built from 14 residues. The germline V gene encodes CDR1 LNHDA and CDR2 SQIVND (reference sequence). In DNA form, the CDR3 reads TGTGCCAGTAGTACTACAGGGGGCTCGGAGACCCAGTACTTC. Translation: CASSTTGGSETQYF.

The gene calls are TRBV19 and TRBJ2-2; 10 bases agree with TRBD2. This CDR3 spans 16 amino acids. The V and J ends lost 5 bases and 3 bases, in that order; junction bases with no gene match: 6. Germline CDR1 and CDR2: LNHDA and SQIVND (reference sequence). The CDR3 spells CASSPLGLADTGELFF. CDR3 in DNA: TGTGCCAGTAGTCCCCTCGGACTAGCGGACACCGGGGAGCTGTTTTTT.

This sequence joins TRBV6-6 and TRBJ1-6, with 9 bases identical to TRBD1. Germline CDR1 MNHNY, CDR2 SVGAGI (reference sequence). V was pared by 3 bases and J by 8 bases, with 8 bases of the junction left unmatched. This CDR3 comprises 16 residues. The CDR3 sequence: CASSYNPGQGYSPLHF. In DNA form, the CDR3 reads TGTGCCAGCAGTTATAATCCGGGACAGGGTTATTCACCCCTCCACTTT.

The J gene is TRBJ2-5, the V gene TRBV19; 9 nucleotides line up with TRBD1. The J segment lost 5 bases and the V segment lost 7 bases, leaving 11 bases of the junction unmatched. The CDR3 sequence is 15 residues long. In germline, CDR1 is LNHDA, CDR2 SQIVND (reference sequence). Here the CDR3 reads CASTQGQGRVETQYF. The CDR3 region has the DNA TGTGCCAGTACACAGGGACAGGGTCGAGTGGAGACCCAGTACTTC.

The genes are TRBV19 and TRBJ2-5; possible D gene TRBD2, 6 bases. Trimming cost V 5 bases and J 2 bases, with 12 bases left between them. The CDR3 contains 14 residues. Germline values: CDR1 LNHDA, CDR2 SQIVND (reference sequence). CDR3 in DNA: TGTGCCAGTAGTGAAGGACTATTGCAAGAGACCCAGTACTTC. This gives the protein CASSEGLLQETQYF.

This clone showed up just once. The CDR3 DNA sequence: TGTGCCACCAGCAGGGCGGGGCCCTACGAGCAGTACTTC. It specifies CATSRAGPYEQYF. The chain uses TRBV15 and TRBJ2-7, with D perhaps TRBD2 (6 bases). CDR3 length: 13 residues. Trimming pared 3 bases from V and 2 bases from J, leaving 8 bases between. Germline-derived CDR1 and CDR2 are LNHNV and YYDKDF (reference sequence).

The CDR3 DNA reads as TGTGCCAGCAGGCGGACTAGCGGAGAATACAATGAGCAGTTCTTC. Its protein is CASRRTSGEYNEQFF. The chain joins TRBV13 to TRBJ2-1; TRBD2 aligns across 10 bases. The CDR3 loop spans 15 amino acids. In germline, CDR1 is PRHDT, CDR2 FYEKMQ (reference sequence). Trimming at V came to 6 bases and at J to 4 bases, leaving 6 bases not matched to a gene.

V and J are TRBV24-1 and TRBJ1-2, with D maybe TRBD1 (5 bases). Per the germline V gene, CDR1 is KGHDR and CDR2 is SFDVKD. Trimming stripped 9 bases from V and 5 bases from J, with 12 bases between. CDR3 length equals 12 residues. Written as DNA, the CDR3 is TGTGCCACCCCCTGGGCAGGGTATGGCTACACCTTC. It specifies CATPWAGYGYTF.

The rearrangement links TRBV27 to TRBJ2-7, with 8 bases aligning to TRBD1. This CDR3 contains 15 residues. CDR1 and CDR2 (germline): MNHEY, SMNVEV (reference sequence). The ends lost 5 bases at V and 0 bases at J; junction bases unmatched: 6. CDR3 nucleotide sequence: TGTGCCAGCAGTCCAGGACAGGGTCTCTCCTACGAGCAGTACTTC. Its protein is CASSPGQGLSYEQYF.

V is TRBV4-1 and J is TRBJ1-6; a weak D match, TRBD1 (5 bases). CDR3 size: 14 residues. V dropped 11 bases and J dropped 6 bases, with 17 bases sitting between them. Per the germline V gene, CDR1 is MGHRA and CDR2 is YSYEKL. For the CDR3, the DNA is TGCGCCTGCGGCTGGGGGGGTTCTAATTCACCCCTCCACTTT. Translation gives CACGWGGSNSPLHF.

The chain recombines TRBV29-1 with TRBJ1-4, with 8 nucleotides matching TRBD1. With V trimmed by 6 bases and J by 8 bases, 8 bases remained unmatched. The germline V gene has CDR1 SQVTM and CDR2 ANQGSEA. This CDR3 has 13 amino acids. As DNA, the CDR3 is TGCAGCGTGATCCGGACAGGGAACGAAAAACTGTTTTTT. Residues: CSVIRTGNEKLFF.

The chain combines TRBV10-3 with TRBJ1-2; D possibly corresponds to TRBD1 (6 bases). The length of the CDR3 is 16 residues. The ends were cut back, 1 base at V and 3 bases at J, with 15 bases in the middle. The germline V gene has CDR1 ENHRY and CDR2 SYGVKD. The CDR3 here is CAISEFQGGGDYGYTF. In DNA, the CDR3 is TGTGCCATCAGTGAGTTCCAAGGCGGGGGCGACTATGGCTACACCTTC.

V usage is TRBV7-9 and J usage is TRBJ1-4; 8 bases agree with TRBD1. V lost 6 bases, J lost 8 bases, and 11 bases stayed unmatched. Germline CDR1 SEHNR, CDR2 FQNEAQ (reference sequence). The CDR3 extends over 15 amino acids. The CDR3 here is CASSPTTGGVEKLFF. CDR3 sequence (DNA): TGTGCCAGCAGTCCTACTACAGGGGGAGTAGAAAAACTGTTTTTT.

The V call is TRBV18, the J call TRBJ1-1; possibly TRBD1 for D (6 bases). V was trimmed by 3 bases and J by 1 base, leaving 12 bases between them. The CDR3 is 15 residues long. Looked up from germline, CDR1 is KGHSH and CDR2 is LQKENI. The CDR3 is CASSPSGQWNTEAFF. CDR3 nucleotide sequence: TGTGCCAGCTCACCCTCTGGACAGTGGAACACTGAAGCTTTCTTT.

This clone was seen a few times. The chain uses TRBV11-2 and TRBJ2-1, with D tentatively TRBD1 or TRBD2 (5 bases each). Germline CDR1 SGHAT, CDR2 FQNNGV. The CDR3 contains 16 residues. Trimming shortened V by 1 base and J by 4 bases, and 14 bases separated the two germline ends. CDR3 nucleotide sequence: TGTGCCAGCAGCTTAGTAAGGGGACGTTCTTACAATGAGCAGTTCTTC. It translates to CASSLVRGRSYNEQFF.

This clone was seen a single time. The chain has TRBV5-4 and TRBJ1-1; D is ambiguous. V was trimmed by 4 bases and J by 4 bases, leaving 20 bases between them. This CDR3 has 16 amino acids. Germline assignment: CDR1 SGHNT and CDR2 YYREEE (reference sequence). The CDR3 spells CASSPFDRYSGTEAFF. DNA of the CDR3: TGTGCCAGCAGCCCCTTTGATCGGTATTCGGGCACTGAAGCTTTCTTT.